This paragraph reports one TCR beta chain. The antigen is undetermined. This entry is derived from a study of Ad26.COV2.S vaccination and SARS-CoV-2 variants. Some clones are missing from TCRdb's copy, which holds only in-frame ones; the method was immunoSEQ multiplex PCR. The sample holds roughly 700,000 clones, approximately 88% seen once. Study conclusions and caveats: Using TCR breadth and depth analyses may have led to underestimated total T cell responses.

Treatment specified: approximately 18 received Ad26.COV2.S at low or high dose, single or two shots; about 5 received placebo; per-sample allocation not given. Samples came from day 63 after the first vaccine or placebo injection. This receptor was taken from a person aged 18 to 59 who received the Ad26.COV2.S COVID-19 vaccine or a placebo. This specimen was peripheral blood, taken in a trial of Ad26.COV2.S vaccine versus placebo.

For the CDR3, the DNA is TGTGCCAGCAGGAGGACAGGGAATGAAAAACTGTTTTTT. The encoded protein is CASRRTGNEKLFF. The chain has TRBV12-3 or TRBV12-4 and TRBJ1-4; 8 bases match TRBD1. V trimming: 6 bases; J trimming: 5 bases; junction bases outside the gene matches: 2. This CDR3 contains 13 residues.